The 20 T cell receptor beta chains below all came from one sample that was sequenced in a study of cytomegalovirus exposure and HLA in healthy donors. 13 Jbeta primers and 60 Vbeta primers were used for the PCR. TCRdb keeps only in-frame clones here, not all; method: immunoSEQ multiplex PCR. The data show roughly 120,000 clones, about three quarters seen once. The sample taken for sequencing was PBMCs. The source of these receptors is a human donor in good health.

This clone was observed a handful of times. The chain couples TRBV6-1 to TRBJ1-2, with D possibly matching TRBD1 (6 bases). Trimming removed 5 bases at V and 7 bases at J, with 14 bases between. Germline CDR1 MNHNS, CDR2 SASEGT. The CDR3 runs 13 residues. CDR3 sequence: CASSLQGMGGYTF. CDR3 nucleotide sequence: TGTGCCAGCAGTCTACAGGGTATGGGTGGCTACACCTTC.

V and J are TRBV6-1 and TRBJ1-6, with TRBD1 as a possible D gene (5 bases). Trimming left V 6 bases short and J 8 bases short, with 11 bases between. Germline assignment: CDR1 MNHNS and CDR2 SASEGT. The CDR3 length is 13 residues. The DNA for the CDR3 is TGTGCCAGCAGGGACACATGGGATTCACCCCTCCACTTT. It is translated as CASRDTWDSPLHF.

The chain recombines TRBV5-1 with TRBJ2-2, with 8 positions matching TRBD1. Trimming took 0 bases from V and 4 from J; bases not matched to a gene: 5. CDR3 size: 16 residues. CDR1 SGHRS and CDR2 YFSETQ come from the germline V gene. The chain's CDR3 is CASSLAGTGGTGELFF. For the CDR3, the DNA is TGCGCCAGCAGCTTGGCAGGGACAGGCGGCACCGGGGAGCTGTTTTTT.

The V call is TRBV27, the J call TRBJ2-7; 7 bases fit TRBD1. Germline CDR1 is MNHEY and CDR2 is SMNVEV (reference sequence). J gave up 2 bases and V 3 bases, and 13 bases lay outside the gene matches. CDR3 length: 17 amino acids. CDR3 nucleotide sequence: TGTGCCAGCAGTTTCCACGTTGGTGAGACAGGGACCTACGAGCAGTACTTC. Protein: CASSFHVGETGTYEQYF.

The V gene is TRBV19, the J gene TRBJ2-3, with D tentatively TRBD2 (5 bases). V dropped 5 bases and J dropped 0 bases, with 15 bases sitting between them. The CDR3 has 16 residues. Per germline, CDR1 LNHDA and CDR2 SQIVND (reference sequence). Written as DNA, the CDR3 is TGTGCCAGTAGTTGGGTAGACGGAGGAAGCACAGATACGCAGTATTTT. This sequence encodes CASSWVDGGSTDTQYF.

This clone was recorded only once. This rearrangement joins TRBV2 to TRBJ2-2; D is possibly TRBD1 (6 bases). The ends were cut back, 5 bases at V and 0 bases at J, with 10 bases in the middle. The CDR3 spans 15 residues. Germline assignment: CDR1 SNHLY and CDR2 FYNNEI. The CDR3 DNA is TGTGCCAGCAGTACCGGGACATCGAACACCGGGGAGCTGTTTTTT. Residues: CASSTGTSNTGELFF. The complete variable domain, with remaining parts taken from reference TRBV2 and TRBJ2-2, reads EPEVTQTPSHQVTQMGQEVILRCVPISNHLYFYWYRQILGQKVEFLVSFYNNEISEKSEIFDDQFSVERPDGSNFTLKIRSTKLEDSAMYFCASSTGTSNTGELFFGEGSRLTVL.

The V gene is TRBV4-1, the J gene TRBJ2-7; D gene ambiguous. Germline-derived CDR1 and CDR2 are MGHRA and YSYEKL. Trimming took 0 bases from V and 7 from J, leaving 13 bases between them. This CDR3 has 14 amino acids. The CDR3 loop is CASSQDRQASEQYF. The CDR3 DNA reads TGCGCCAGCAGCCAAGATCGGCAGGCCAGTGAGCAGTACTTC.

V gene TRBV25-1 combines with J gene TRBJ1-1; possibly TRBD1 for D (5 bases). CDR1 and CDR2 from the germline V gene are MGHDK and SYGVNS. V lost 4 bases and J lost 6, with 21 bases in between. The CDR3 extends over 16 amino acids. For the CDR3, the DNA is TGTGCCAGCAGTGGTGGGGGGTACAATAGAATCCCTGAAGCTTTCTTT. Translation: CASSGGGYNRIPEAFF. The whole variable domain, remainder taken from reference TRBV25-1 and TRBJ1-1, is EADIYQTPRYLVIGTGKKITLECSQTMGHDKMYWYQQDPGMELHLIHYSYGVNSTEKGDLSSESTVSRIRTEHFPLTLESARPSHTSQYLCASSGGGYNRIPEAFFGQGTRLTVV.

This clone was seen a single time. CDR3 residues: CASSQVALAGGHNEQFF. The CDR3 region has the DNA TGTGCCAGCAGCCAAGTCGCGCTAGCGGGGGGGCACAATGAGCAGTTCTTC. V is TRBV4-2 and J is TRBJ2-1, with 12 bases lining up with TRBD2. V trimming: 1 base; J trimming: 5 bases; junction bases outside the gene matches: 6. CDR3 length: 17 amino acids. From germline, CDR1 is LGHNA and CDR2 YNFKEQ.

The chain recombines TRBV27 with TRBJ2-3; possibly TRBD2 for D (6 bases). Trimming cost V 3 bases and J 4 bases, with 14 bases left between them. The CDR3 extends over 15 amino acids. In germline, CDR1 is MNHEY, CDR2 SMNVEV (reference sequence). CDR3 region: CASSFRDFSPDTQYF. The CDR3 region has the DNA TGTGCCAGCAGTTTCCGGGACTTTTCCCCAGATACGCAGTATTTT.

The rearrangement links TRBV15 to TRBJ1-2, with D possibly matching TRBD1 (6 bases). Deletions cut 0 bases from V and 4 bases from J, with 15 bases between. Germline V lookup: CDR1 LNHNV, CDR2 YYDKDF (reference sequence). CDR3 length: 16 amino acids. The CDR3 sequence is CATSRDADRQPYGYTF. The CDR3 DNA sequence: TGTGCCACCAGCAGAGATGCAGACAGGCAACCCTATGGCTACACCTTC.

This chain joins TRBV20-1 and TRBJ2-7; unclear D gene. CDR1 is DFQATT, CDR2 SNEGSKA, per germline (reference sequence). This CDR3 spans 9 amino acids. This chain's CDR3 is CSPAYEQYF. DNA of the CDR3: TGCAGCCCAGCCTACGAGCAGTACTTC.

The genes are TRBV6-5 and TRBJ1-1, with D tentatively TRBD1 (5 bases). The V and J ends lost 6 bases and 1 base respectively, with 12 bases between them. The V gene's germline CDR1 is MNHEY and CDR2 SVGAGI. The CDR3 is made up of 14 amino acids. The CDR3 DNA is TGTGCCAGCAGAGGGGCGATCGGGAACACTGAAGCTTTCTTT. Its translation is CASRGAIGNTEAFF.

The count of this clone is one. The CDR3 coding sequence is TGTGCCAGTATTCCTGGGACAGGGGTGGCTGGCTACACCTTC. Amino acids: CASIPGTGVAGYTF. The rearrangement joins TRBV19 to TRBJ1-2, with TRBD1 matching 10 bases. The CDR3 runs to 14 residues. Losses at the gene ends were 7 bases for V and 7 bases for J; bases not matched to a gene: 9. From germline, CDR1 is LNHDA and CDR2 SQIVND (reference sequence).

The genes are TRBV27 and TRBJ2-2, with D possibly TRBD2 on 5 matching bases. V lost 6 bases and J lost 0, with 11 bases in between. Germline V CDR1 and CDR2: MNHEY, SMNVEV (reference sequence). This CDR3 comprises 15 residues. CDR3 nucleotides: TGTGCCAGCAGGCGGGTGGCTGCGAACACCGGGGAGCTGTTTTTT. Amino acid sequence: CASRRVAANTGELFF.

The rearrangement uses TRBV27 and TRBJ2-3; D might be TRBD1 (6 bases). Germline V gene sequence: CDR1 MNHEY, CDR2 SMNVEV (reference sequence). Trimming shortened V by 6 bases and J by 1 base, and 11 bases separated the two germline ends. The CDR3 spans 14 residues. CDR3 nucleotide sequence: TGTGCCAGCAGGGGGACACCCCGCACAGATACGCAGTATTTT. Translation gives CASRGTPRTDTQYF.

The chain carries TRBV29-1 and TRBJ2-1, with TRBD2 matching 12 bases. The CDR3 covers 14 residues. Germline CDR1 reads SQVTM; CDR2 reads ANQGSEA. Trimming removed 4 bases from V and 6 bases from J; junction bases left unmatched: 4. CDR3 coding DNA: TGCAGCGTTGTCGGACTAGCGGGGTTCAATGAGCAGTTCTTC. It codes for CSVVGLAGFNEQFF.

The chain joins TRBV6-1 to TRBJ2-1, with TRBD1 matching 9 bases. This CDR3 comprises 14 residues. In germline, CDR1 is MNHNS, CDR2 SASEGT. V lost 6 bases, J lost 6 bases, and 6 bases stayed unmatched. This CDR3 reads CASRPGTGINEQFF. CDR3 in DNA: TGTGCCAGCAGGCCCGGGACAGGGATCAATGAGCAGTTCTTC.

This sequence joins TRBV5-4 and TRBJ1-1; TRBD1 agrees at 7 bases. Losses at the gene ends were 10 bases for V and 5 bases for J; bases not matched to a gene: 5. This CDR3 contains 11 residues. Per germline, CDR1 SGHNT and CDR2 YYREEE (reference sequence). The DNA for the CDR3 is TGTGCCTACAGGGGTAGGACTGAAGCTTTCTTT. Encoded protein: CAYRGRTEAFF.

The rearrangement joins TRBV5-1 to TRBJ2-3, with 8 nucleotides matching TRBD2. This CDR3 is built from 18 residues. V dropped 3 bases and J dropped 1; count of bases not matched to a gene: 13. From germline, CDR1 is SGHRS and CDR2 YFSETQ. Written as DNA, the CDR3 is TGCGCCAGCAGCTGGAAGAGGGATGGCGGGGGGCGCACAGATACGCAGTATTTT. It encodes CASSWKRDGGGRTDTQYF.